A single sample gave rise to the 8 T cell receptor beta chains below, sequenced in a study of T cells in Graves' hyperthyroidism and ophthalmopathy. Amplification yielded TCR beta CDR3 regions, with RNA transcripts as the source. HTBI primers drove first-round RT-PCR of the TCR CDR3. TCRdb reprocessed the multiplex PCR reads via MiXCR and lists one record per CDR3 protein. The table has around 690,000 distinct CDR3 sequences, around 15% seen once; the top ten hold roughly 15%. Material: blood. These receptors all come from a man aged 50-60 years with Graves' hyperthyroidism.

This chain uses TRBV24-1 with TRBJ1-4, with 7 bases fitting TRBD1. Trimming at V came to 4 bases and at J to 5 bases, leaving 6 bases not matched to a gene. This CDR3 contains 15 residues. CDR1 KGHDR and CDR2 SFDVKD come from the germline V gene. CDR3 sequence reads: CATSEETGTNEKLFF. As DNA, the CDR3 is TGTGCCACCAGTGAGGAGACAGGGACAAATGAAAAACTGTTTTTT.

In its sample, this clonotype was seen many times. The gene calls are TRBV27 and TRBJ1-5; 8 positions match TRBD1. Germline V gives CDR1 MNHEY, CDR2 SMNVEV (reference sequence). The V and J ends lost 8 bases and 3 bases, in that order; junction bases with no gene match: 15. CDR3 length equals 17 residues. In DNA form, the CDR3 reads TGTGCCAGCCCGCCAGGGTGGAGGACAGGGCTCAATCAGCCCCAGCATTTT. It encodes CASPPGWRTGLNQPQHF.

This clonotype has ten or more counts. The chain is built from TRBV12-3 or TRBV12-4 and TRBJ1-4; TRBD1 matches 7 bases. Unmatched junction bases numbered 7, after V lost 6 bases and J lost 3 bases. CDR3 length equals 15 residues. The CDR3: CASSPRQGSNEKLFF. Written as DNA, the CDR3 is TGTGCCAGCAGCCCCCGACAGGGCTCTAATGAAAAACTGTTTTTT.

Comments on this clonotype: This may come from a read error, since a much larger clone is one base off. The J gene is TRBJ2-7, the V gene TRBV3-1; TRBD2 agrees at 14 bases. CDR1 is LGHDT and CDR2 is YNNKEL in the germline V gene (reference sequence). V shed 3 bases and J 8 bases; nucleotides not matched to a gene: 15. The CDR3 is 18 amino acids. The CDR3 reads CASSHLPGTSGSFRKQYF. DNA of the CDR3: TGTGCCAGCAGCCACCTCCCCGGGACTAGCGGGAGTTTTCGCAAGCAGTACTTC.

This clonotype has only a few counts. A read error may produce the germline difference seen at one junction end. The genes are TRBV7-3 and TRBJ1-1; D gene uncertain. Per the germline V gene, CDR1 is SGHTA and CDR2 is FQGTGA. The length of the CDR3 is 12 residues. CDR3 sequence (DNA): TGTGCCAGCAGCTCCGGAGTCCCCCCGCTTCTCTTT. The encoded protein is CASSSGVPPLLF.

This clonotype came up many times. The gene calls are TRBV19 and TRBJ1-2; D possibly corresponds to TRBD1 (5 bases). CDR1 and CDR2 from the germline V gene are LNHDA and SQIVND (reference sequence). The CDR3 totals 13 residues. Between the trimmed V and J ends, which lost 6 bases and 4 bases, there was a span of 12 bases. DNA for the CDR3: TGTGCCAGTAGCCCTGGACACGTCTATGGCTACACCTTC. It specifies CASSPGHVYGYTF.

This clonotype has more than one count but fewer than ten. V is TRBV7-2 and J is TRBJ2-7; 11 bases align to TRBD1. The CDR3 is made up of 15 amino acids. The V segment lost 5 bases and the J segment 7 bases; nucleotides outside the gene matches: 10. In germline, CDR1 is SGHTA, CDR2 FQGNSA. CDR3 sequence (DNA): TGTGCCAGCAGCCCTGTCGGACAGGGGGCACTTGAGCAGTACTTC. Protein sequence: CASSPVGQGALEQYF.

Remarks on this clonotype: A much larger clone is a single base away; this may be a read error. This chain uses TRBV5-1 with TRBJ1-1, with D perhaps matching TRBD1 (6 bases). The V and J ends lost 0 bases and 0 bases respectively, with 15 bases between them. The germline gives CDR1 SGHRS, CDR2 YFSETQ. This CDR3 contains 17 residues. In DNA form, the CDR3 reads TGCGCCAGCAGCTTGGCGACCACAGGGCCCATGAACACTGAAGCTTTCTTT. Its protein is CASSLATTGPMNTEAFF.